These T cell receptor beta chains were read from a single sample in a study of cytomegalovirus exposure and HLA in healthy donors. The data were produced by immunoSEQ multiplex PCR, yet TCRdb's version contains in-frame clones alone and is incomplete. The sample table sets out around 44,000 clones. The sample comprised PBMCs. These receptors were taken from a male donor in good health and CMV-seropositive. CDR3s include the opening cysteine and the closing phenylalanine or tryptophan. D genes are given only for firm matches.

d_call,v_call,j_call,cdr3_aa,cdr3_nt
NA,TRBV5-6,TRBJ2-3,CASSLGLALPMDTQYF,TGTGCCAGCAGCTTGGGGTTAGCTCTACCGATGGATACGCAGTATTTT
TRBD1,TRBV10-3,TRBJ2-1,CAISEFGTGVNEQFF,TGTGCCATCAGTGAGTTCGGGACAGGAGTCAATGAGCAGTTCTTC
NA,TRBV5-4,TRBJ2-3,CASSSRLDISTDTQYF,TGTGCCAGCAGCTCGCGCCTCGACATTAGCACAGATACGCAGTATTTT
NA,TRBV5-1,TRBJ1-1,CASSNGGGAGVVSTEAFF,TGCGCCAGCAGCAATGGGGGTGGAGCGGGGGTGGTTAGCACTGAAGCTTTCTTT
NA,TRBV11-3,TRBJ2-3,CASSLDPDSGRSTDTQYF,TGTGCCAGCAGCTTAGATCCCGACAGTGGTCGGAGCACAGATACGCAGTATTTT
NA,TRBV10-3,TRBJ1-5,CAISAQNMIPNQPQHF,TGTGCCATCAGTGCTCAGAATATGATTCCCAATCAGCCCCAGCATTTT
NA,TRBV30,TRBJ1-3,CAWNLGQPNSGNTIYF,TGTGCCTGGAATTTAGGACAACCTAACTCTGGAAACACCATATATTTT
NA,TRBV30,TRBJ1-2,CAGPPRRGMDYGYTF,TGTGCCGGACCTCCCCGGCGGGGGATGGACTATGGCTACACCTTC
TRBD2,TRBV6-4,TRBJ2-3,CASSVGGGTDTQYF,TGTGCCAGCAGTGTTGGGGGGGGCACAGATACGCAGTATTTT
NA,TRBV2,TRBJ1-3,CASIAGTGNTIYF,TGTGCCAGCATCGCGGGGACGGGAAACACCATATATTTT
TRBD2,TRBV7-6,TRBJ2-3,CASIPVAGDTDTQYF,TGTGCCAGCATACCGGTAGCGGGGGACACAGATACGCAGTATTTT
NA,TRBV30,TRBJ2-1,CAWSVDQGPYNEQFF,TGTGCCTGGAGTGTGGACCAGGGGCCCTACAATGAGCAGTTCTTC
TRBD1,TRBV7-3,TRBJ2-1,CASSLTGDSYNEQFF,TGTGCCAGCAGCCTCACAGGGGACTCCTACAATGAGCAGTTCTTC
NA,TRBV6-5,TRBJ1-4,CASGHVEKLFF,TGTGCCAGCGGCCACGTAGAAAAACTGTTTTTT
NA,TRBV13,TRBJ1-2,CASSLGHSGYTF,TGTGCCAGCAGCTTAGGGCACTCTGGCTACACCTTC
TRBD1,TRBV5-1,TRBJ2-2,CASRTGTANTGELFF,TGCGCCAGTAGAACCGGGACAGCGAACACCGGGGAGCTGTTTTTT
NA,TRBV5-6,TRBJ1-1,CASITGGATEAFF,TGTGCCAGCATCACGGGGGGGGCCACTGAAGCTTTCTTT
NA,TRBV14,TRBJ2-1,CASSQERVTYGEQFF,TGTGCCAGCAGCCAAGAGAGGGTCACCTATGGTGAGCAGTTCTTC
NA,TRBV4-3,TRBJ2-7,CASSQDLTGDYEQYF,TGCGCCAGCAGCCAAGATCTGACAGGAGACTACGAGCAGTACTTC
NA,TRBV10-3,TRBJ2-3,CAINAASNTDTQYF,TGTGCCATCAACGCGGCCTCAAACACAGATACGCAGTATTTT
NA,TRBV4-3,TRBJ1-1,CASSQSWNTEAFF,TGCGCCAGCAGCCAGAGTTGGAACACTGAAGCTTTCTTT
TRBD1,TRBV11-2,TRBJ1-5,CASSSLTGGGNQPQHF,TGTGCCAGCAGCTCTTTAACAGGGGGAGGCAATCAGCCCCAGCATTTT
NA,TRBV7-2,TRBJ2-5,CASSQAQETQYF,TGTGCCAGCAGTCAGGCTCAAGAGACCCAGTACTTC
TRBD1,TRBV10-3,TRBJ1-4,CAISESTGQGVEKLFF,TGTGCCATCAGTGAGTCGACGGGACAGGGGGTTGAAAAACTGTTTTTT
NA,TRBV4-3,TRBJ2-5,CASSQVKEARETQYF,TGCGCCAGCAGCCAAGTAAAGGAGGCCCGAGAGACCCAGTACTTC
NA,TRBV6-5,TRBJ1-2,CASSYSGAGDYGYTF,TGTGCCAGCAGTTACTCAGGAGCAGGGGACTATGGCTACACCTTC
TRBD1,TRBV6-6,TRBJ1-1,CASFLTGVDTEAFF,TGTGCCAGCTTCCTGACAGGGGTGGACACTGAAGCTTTCTTT
TRBD2,TRBV6-1,TRBJ2-3,CASSGTSGGADTQYF,TGTGCCAGCAGTGGAACTAGCGGGGGGGCAGATACGCAGTATTTT
TRBD1,TRBV2,TRBJ1-4,CASSVLRDRGEKLFF,TGTGCCAGCAGTGTACTCCGGGACAGAGGAGAAAAACTGTTTTTT
NA,TRBV20-1,TRBJ2-1,CSASEGHEQFF,TGCAGTGCTAGTGAGGGTCATGAGCAGTTCTTC
NA,TRBV5-1,TRBJ1-5,CASSLDGGDQPQHF,TGCGCCAGCAGCTTGGATGGGGGGGATCAGCCCCAGCATTTT
NA,TRBV27,TRBJ1-6,CASSPGPNSPLHF,TGTGCCAGCAGTCCCGGTCCCAATTCACCCCTCCACTTT
NA,TRBV5-1,TRBJ1-1,CASSLARENTEAFF,TGCGCCAGCAGCTTGGCGCGAGAGAACACTGAAGCTTTCTTT
NA,TRBV4-3,TRBJ1-2,CASSQDRRGSTIYGYTF,TGCGCCAGCAGCCAAGATAGAAGGGGGTCAACCATCTATGGCTACACCTTC
NA,TRBV19,TRBJ1-5,CASSILGDQPQHF,TGTGCCAGTAGTATTCTGGGAGATCAGCCCCAGCATTTT
NA,TRBV7-4,TRBJ1-6,CASSLAPLQTKNNSPLHF,TGTGCCAGCAGCTTAGCGCCCTTACAGACCAAAAATAATTCACCCCTCCACTTT
TRBD1,TRBV6-1,TRBJ1-1,CASSWDRANTEAFF,TGTGCCAGCTCGTGGGACAGGGCGAACACTGAAGCTTTCTTT
TRBD1,TRBV6-7,TRBJ1-1,CASSRPRTGPEAFF,TGTGCCAGCAGTAGGCCCCGGACAGGCCCGGAAGCTTTCTTT